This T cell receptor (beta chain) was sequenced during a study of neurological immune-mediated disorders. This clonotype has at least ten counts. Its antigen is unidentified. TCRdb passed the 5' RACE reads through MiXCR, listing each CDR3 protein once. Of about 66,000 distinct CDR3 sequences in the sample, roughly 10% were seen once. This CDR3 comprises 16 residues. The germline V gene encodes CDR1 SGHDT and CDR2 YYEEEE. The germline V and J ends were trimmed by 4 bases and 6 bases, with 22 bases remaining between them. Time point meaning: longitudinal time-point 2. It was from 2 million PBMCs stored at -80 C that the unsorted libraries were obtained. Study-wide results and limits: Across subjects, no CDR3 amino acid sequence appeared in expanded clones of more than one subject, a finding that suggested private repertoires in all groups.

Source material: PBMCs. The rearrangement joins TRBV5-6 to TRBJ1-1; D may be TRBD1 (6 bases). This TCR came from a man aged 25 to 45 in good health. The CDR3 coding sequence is TGTGCCAGCAGCGGTACGACAGGCCTACTCAACCCTGAAGCTTTCTTT. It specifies CASSGTTGLLNPEAFF.